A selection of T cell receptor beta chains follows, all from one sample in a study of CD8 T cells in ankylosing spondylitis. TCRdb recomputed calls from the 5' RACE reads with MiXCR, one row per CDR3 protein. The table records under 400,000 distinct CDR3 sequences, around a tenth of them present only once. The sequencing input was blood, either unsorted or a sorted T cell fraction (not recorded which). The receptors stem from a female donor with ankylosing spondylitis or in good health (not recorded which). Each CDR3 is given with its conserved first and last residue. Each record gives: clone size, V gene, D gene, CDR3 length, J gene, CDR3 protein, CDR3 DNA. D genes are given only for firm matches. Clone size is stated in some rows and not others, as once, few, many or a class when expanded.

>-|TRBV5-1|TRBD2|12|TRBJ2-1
CASRRASGEQFF
TGCGCCAGCAGGCGAGCTAGCGGTGAGCAGTTCTTC
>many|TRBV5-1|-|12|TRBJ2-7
CASSSEGYEQYF
TGCGCCAGCAGCTCGGAAGGGTACGAGCAGTACTTC
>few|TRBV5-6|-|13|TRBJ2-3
CASSLDGPDTQYF
TGTGCCAGCAGCTTGGACGGGCCAGATACGCAGTATTTT
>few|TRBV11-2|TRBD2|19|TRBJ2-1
CASSLRGLAGGSSYNEQFF
TGTGCCAGCAGCTTACGGGGACTAGCGGGGGGTAGCTCCTACAATGAGCAGTTCTTC
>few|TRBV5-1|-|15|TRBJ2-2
CASSLRTDQPGELFF
TGCGCCAGCAGCTTGCGGACAGACCAACCCGGGGAGCTGTTTTTT
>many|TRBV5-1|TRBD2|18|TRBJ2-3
CASSSGLAGGRSTDTQYF
TGCGCCAGCAGCTCGGGACTAGCGGGGGGGCGGAGCACAGATACGCAGTATTTT
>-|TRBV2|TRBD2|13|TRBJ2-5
CAGKGLALETQYF
TGTGCCGGCAAGGGACTAGCATTGGAGACCCAGTACTTC
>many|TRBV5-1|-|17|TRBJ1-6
CASSFNPLGGGNSPLHF
TGCGCCAGCAGCTTCAACCCTTTAGGGGGGGGTAATTCACCCCTCCACTTT
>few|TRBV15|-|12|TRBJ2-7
CATSSGSFEQYF
TGTGCCACCAGCAGTGGTAGTTTCGAGCAGTACTTC
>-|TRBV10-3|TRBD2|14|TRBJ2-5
CAISVLAGEETQYF
TGTGCCATCAGTGTACTAGCGGGAGAGGAGACCCAGTACTTC
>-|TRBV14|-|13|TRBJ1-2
CASSPQADYGYTF
TGTGCCAGCAGCCCTCAGGCAGACTATGGCTACACCTTC
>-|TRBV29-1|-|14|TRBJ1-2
CSVGPGGRVYGYTF
TGCAGCGTAGGTCCGGGGGGGCGCGTCTATGGCTACACCTTC
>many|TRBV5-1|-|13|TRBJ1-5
CASSLNGNQPQHF
TGCGCCAGCAGCTTGAACGGGAATCAGCCCCAGCATTTT
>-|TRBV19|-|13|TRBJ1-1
CAISSGVDTEAFF
TGTGCCATTTCTTCGGGGGTGGACACTGAAGCTTTCTTT